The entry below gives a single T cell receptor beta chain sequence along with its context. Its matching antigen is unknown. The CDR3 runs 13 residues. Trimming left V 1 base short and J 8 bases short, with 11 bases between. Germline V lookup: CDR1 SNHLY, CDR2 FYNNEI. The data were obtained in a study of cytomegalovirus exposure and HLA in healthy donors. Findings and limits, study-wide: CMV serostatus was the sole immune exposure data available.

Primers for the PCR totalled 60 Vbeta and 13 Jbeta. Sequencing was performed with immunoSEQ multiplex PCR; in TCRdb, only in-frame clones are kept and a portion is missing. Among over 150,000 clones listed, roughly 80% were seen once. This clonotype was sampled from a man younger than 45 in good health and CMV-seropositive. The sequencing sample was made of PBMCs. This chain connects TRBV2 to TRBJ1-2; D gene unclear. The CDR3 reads CASSEGLTVGYTF. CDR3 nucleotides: TGTGCCAGCAGTGAAGGTTTAACAGTAGGCTACACCTTC.